One and the same sample provided the 10 T cell receptor beta chains below, sequenced in a study of response to subunit inactivated influenza vaccine. One entry per CDR3 protein, called by TCRdb with MiXCR from the RT-PCR reads. In the table there are roughly 500,000 distinct CDR3 sequences, about 17% of which are singletons. Here the sequenced sample was CD4+ T cells sorted from PBMCs, taken less than 25 months after vaccination. The receptors were gathered from a man aged 50 to 69 who received an inactivated influenza vaccine.

This chain connects TRBV5-1 to TRBJ2-6, with D possibly TRBD1 on 6 matching bases. The ends were cut back, 2 bases at V and 0 bases at J, with 12 bases in the middle. The germline V gene encodes CDR1 SGHRS and CDR2 YFSETQ. CDR3 size: 17 residues. Here the CDR3 DNA reads TGCGCCAGCAGCTTACAGGGATTTGGCTCTGGGGCCAACGTCCTGACTTTC. Translated, it gives CASSLQGFGSGANVLTF. Full variable domain (rest looked up from reference TRBV5-1 and TRBJ2-6): KAGVTQTPRYLIKTRGQQVTLSCSPISGHRSVSWYQQTPGQGLQFLFEYFSETQRNKGNFPGRFSGRQFSNSRSEMNVSTLELGDSALYLCASSLQGFGSGANVLTFGAGSRLTVL.

This clonotype has ten or more counts. This chain links TRBV12-3 or TRBV12-4 with TRBJ1-6; tentatively, D is TRBD1 (6 bases). Trimming left V 5 bases short and J 14 bases short, with 16 bases between. CDR3 length: 13 amino acids. CDR3 sequence: CASSPPGQPTLHF. CDR3 nucleotide sequence: TGTGCCAGCAGTCCCCCAGGACAGCCTACCCTCCACTTT.

The chain couples TRBV29-1 to TRBJ2-1, with 12 nucleotides matching TRBD2. The CDR3 has 16 amino acids. From germline, CDR1 is SQVTM and CDR2 ANQGSEA. Germline trimming cut 4 bases from V and 8 bases from J; bases unmatched to any gene: 12. In DNA form, the CDR3 reads TGCAGCGTTGGAGCCCTAGCGGGAGGGCCGGGGGATGAGCAGTTCTTC. It translates to CSVGALAGGPGDEQFF.

The chain links TRBV5-1 to TRBJ2-7, with D unresolved. With 0 bases removed from V and 2 bases from J, the gap between germline ends came to 9 bases. CDR1 SGHRS and CDR2 YFSETQ come from the germline V gene. The CDR3 is made up of 14 amino acids. The CDR3 DNA follows: TGCGCCAGCAGCTTGGTCGGACCCCCCTACGAGCAGTACTTC. It specifies CASSLVGPPYEQYF.

This chain uses TRBV3-1 with TRBJ1-5, with 9 bases fitting TRBD1. Trimming cost V 11 bases and J 4 bases; bases outside gene matches: 12. Germline V gene lookup returns CDR1 LGHDT and CDR2 YNNKEL (reference sequence). The CDR3 has 15 amino acids. CDR3: CACTKQGQGNQPQHF. CDR3 sequence (DNA): TGTGCCTGCACCAAACAGGGACAGGGTAATCAGCCCCAGCATTTT. Supplemented by reference TRBV3-1 and TRBJ1-5, the full variable domain reads DTAVSQTPKYLVTQMGNDKSIKCEQNLGHDTMYWYKQDSKKFLKIMFSYNNKELIINETVPNRFSPKSPDKAHLNLHINSLELGDSAVYFCACTKQGQGNQPQHFGDGTRLSIL.

The V gene is TRBV18, the J gene TRBJ2-7; D unresolved. The germline V and J ends were trimmed by 6 bases and 5 bases, with 14 bases remaining between them. The length of the CDR3 is 13 residues. CDR1 is KGHSH and CDR2 is LQKENI in the germline V gene. The CDR3 region is CASSQSKPHEQYF. The CDR3 nucleotides read TGTGCCAGCTCTCAATCCAAGCCACACGAGCAGTACTTC.

The genes are TRBV20-1 and TRBJ2-7; TRBD2 might be the D (6 bases). Germline CDR1 DFQATT, CDR2 SNEGSKA (reference sequence). The CDR3 is 15 residues long. Trimming took 0 bases from V and 2 from J, leaving 14 bases between them. This CDR3 is CSARDLASDPYEQYF. DNA for the CDR3: TGCAGTGCTAGAGATCTGGCTAGCGATCCCTACGAGCAGTACTTC.

This chain connects TRBV7-7 to TRBJ2-2; 9 nucleotides match TRBD2. J was trimmed by 5 bases and V by 5 bases; bases with no gene match: 9. This CDR3 is 16 amino acids long. Germline assignment: CDR1 SSHAT and CDR2 FNYEAQ (reference sequence). CDR3 sequence reads: CASSPQLAGITGELFF. The CDR3, as DNA: TGTGCCAGCAGCCCCCAGCTAGCGGGAATTACCGGGGAGCTGTTTTTT.

The chain carries TRBV30 and TRBJ2-1; 9 bases fit TRBD2. J gave up 0 bases and V 0 bases, and 3 bases lay outside the gene matches. The germline V gene has CDR1 GTSNPN and CDR2 SVGIG (reference sequence). CDR3 length: 16 residues. The CDR3 sequence is CAWSVRAGGSYNEQFF. The CDR3 DNA reads TGTGCCTGGAGTGTACGAGCGGGGGGCTCCTACAATGAGCAGTTCTTC.

This clonotype was recorded many times. The J gene is TRBJ2-1, the V gene TRBV5-1; the match to TRBD1 covers 7 bases. Germline CDR1 reads SGHRS; CDR2 reads YFSETQ. This CDR3 is built from 19 residues. Trimming cost V 0 bases and J 12 bases; bases outside gene matches: 24. The CDR3 region is CASSLAPAETGPFSGGQFF. CDR3 nucleotide sequence: TGCGCCAGCAGCTTGGCCCCGGCCGAGACAGGGCCCTTTTCAGGCGGGCAGTTCTTC.